This record covers a single T cell receptor beta chain. Its antigen is still unknown. V lost 6 bases and J lost 4, with 12 bases in between. Germline V gene lookup returns CDR1 MDHEN and CDR2 SYDVKM. The CDR3 has 13 residues. This entry belongs to a study of shared clonotypes between healthy human individuals. For the study at large: Contributing individuals were two females and three males aged 18 to 49.

Regarding the study as a whole: Some clonotypes were shared by all four sorted-subset donors, while others were not shared. The non-shared ones had lower generation probabilities than the shared ones. Donor clonotype sharing was expected to depend on sequencing depth. What limited the represented genetic and exposure-history diversity was the small number of donors.

Only in-frame clones appear in the TCRdb table, and some are missing; sequencing was by immunoSEQ multiplex PCR. Among some 900,000 clones listed, approximately 80% were seen once. The V call is TRBV28, the J call TRBJ1-2; the D gene is possibly TRBD1 (6 bases). This TCR came from a man between 18 and 35 years old in good health. The source material was memory CD4+ T cells sorted from blood. Stated subset: CD45RA-negative fraction. The CDR3 bases are TGTGCCAGCAGACGGGGGCGCAGCTATGGCTACACCTTC. Translated, it gives CASRRGRSYGYTF.